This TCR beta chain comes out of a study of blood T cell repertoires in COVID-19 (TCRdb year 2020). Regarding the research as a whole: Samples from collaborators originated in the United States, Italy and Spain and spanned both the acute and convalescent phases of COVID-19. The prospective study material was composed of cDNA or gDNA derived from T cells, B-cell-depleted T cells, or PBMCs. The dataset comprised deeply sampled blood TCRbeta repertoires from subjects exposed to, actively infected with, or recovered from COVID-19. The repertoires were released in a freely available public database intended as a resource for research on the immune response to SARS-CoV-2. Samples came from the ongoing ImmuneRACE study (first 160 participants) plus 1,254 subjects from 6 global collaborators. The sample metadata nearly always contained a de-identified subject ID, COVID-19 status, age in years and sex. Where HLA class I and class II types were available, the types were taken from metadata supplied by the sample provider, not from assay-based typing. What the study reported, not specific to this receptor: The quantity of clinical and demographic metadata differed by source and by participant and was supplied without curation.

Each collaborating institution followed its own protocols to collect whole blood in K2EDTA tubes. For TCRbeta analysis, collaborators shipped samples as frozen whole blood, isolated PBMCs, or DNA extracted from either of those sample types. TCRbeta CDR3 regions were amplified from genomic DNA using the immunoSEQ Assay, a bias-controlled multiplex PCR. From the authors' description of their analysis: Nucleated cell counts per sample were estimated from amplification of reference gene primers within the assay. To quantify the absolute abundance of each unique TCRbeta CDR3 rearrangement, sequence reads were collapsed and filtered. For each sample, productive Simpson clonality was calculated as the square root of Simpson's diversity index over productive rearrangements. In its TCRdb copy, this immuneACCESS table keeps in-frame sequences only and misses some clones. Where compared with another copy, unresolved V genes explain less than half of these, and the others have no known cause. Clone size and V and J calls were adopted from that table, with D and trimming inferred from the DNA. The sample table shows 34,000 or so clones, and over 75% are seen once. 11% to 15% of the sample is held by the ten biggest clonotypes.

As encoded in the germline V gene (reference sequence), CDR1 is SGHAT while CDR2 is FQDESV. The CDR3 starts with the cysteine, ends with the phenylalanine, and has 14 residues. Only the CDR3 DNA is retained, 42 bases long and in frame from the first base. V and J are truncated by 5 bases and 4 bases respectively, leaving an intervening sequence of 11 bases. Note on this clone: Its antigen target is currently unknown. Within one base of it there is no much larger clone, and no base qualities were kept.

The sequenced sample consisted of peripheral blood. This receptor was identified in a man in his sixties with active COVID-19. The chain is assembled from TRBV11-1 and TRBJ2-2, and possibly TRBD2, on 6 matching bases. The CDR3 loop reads CASSPGLPTGELFF. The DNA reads TGTGCCAGCAGCCCGGGACTCCCCACCGGGGAGCTGTTTTTT.